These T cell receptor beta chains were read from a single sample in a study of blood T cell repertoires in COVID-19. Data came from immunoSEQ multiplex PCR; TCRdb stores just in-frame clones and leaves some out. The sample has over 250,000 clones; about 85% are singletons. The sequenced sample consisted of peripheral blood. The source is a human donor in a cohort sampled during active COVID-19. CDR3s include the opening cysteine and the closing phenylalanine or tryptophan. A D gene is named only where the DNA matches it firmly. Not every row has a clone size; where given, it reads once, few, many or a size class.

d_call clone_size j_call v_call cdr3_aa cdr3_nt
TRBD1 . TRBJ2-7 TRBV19 CASTRGTGTGAYEQYF TGTGCCAGTACCAGGGGGACCGGGACAGGAGCCTACGAGCAGTACTTC
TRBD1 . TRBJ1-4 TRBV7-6 CASSSTGTANEKLFF TGTGCCAGCAGCTCTACCGGGACAGCTAATGAAAAACTGTTTTTT
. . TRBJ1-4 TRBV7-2 CASSPTGVNEKLFF TGTGCCAGCAGCCCGACAGGAGTTAATGAAAAACTGTTTTTT
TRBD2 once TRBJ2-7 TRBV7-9 CASSLELAGGPEQYF TGTGCCAGCAGCTTAGAACTAGCGGGAGGACCCGAGCAGTACTTC
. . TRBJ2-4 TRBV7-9 CASSRSWGGNIQYF TGTGCCAGCAGCCGCAGTTGGGGAGGAAACATTCAGTACTTC
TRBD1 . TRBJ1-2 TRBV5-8 CASSLEDRGPLGYTF TGTGCCAGCAGCTTGGAAGACAGGGGGCCCCTTGGCTACACCTTC
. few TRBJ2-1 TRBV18 CASSPSATSLVQFF TGTGCCAGCTCACCTAGCGCGACTAGTCTTGTCCAGTTCTTC
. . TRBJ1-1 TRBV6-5 CASRSVPIVAEAFF TGTGCCAGCAGATCGGTCCCCATTGTGGCTGAAGCTTTCTTT
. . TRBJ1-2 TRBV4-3 CASSQDLAGAYGYTF TGCGCCAGCAGCCAAGATCTAGCGGGGGCCTATGGCTACACCTTC
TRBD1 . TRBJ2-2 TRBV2 CASKVTGAGELFF TGTGCCAGCAAAGTGACAGGGGCCGGGGAGCTGTTTTTT
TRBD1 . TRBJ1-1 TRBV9 CASSGGQGPAFF TGTGCCAGCAGCGGTGGACAGGGACCCGCTTTCTTT
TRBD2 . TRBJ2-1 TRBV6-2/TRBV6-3 CASSPLAGGPGGEQFF TGTGCCAGCAGCCCCCTAGCGGGAGGGCCCGGGGGTGAGCAGTTCTTC
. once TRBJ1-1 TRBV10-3 CAISEDNTGTMNTEAFF TGTGCCATCAGTGAGGACAATACAGGGACAATGAACACTGAAGCTTTCTTT
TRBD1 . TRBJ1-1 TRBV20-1 CSASSRTGSTNTEAFF TGCAGTGCTAGTTCAAGGACAGGATCCACGAACACTGAAGCTTTCTTT
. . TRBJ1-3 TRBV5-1 CASSLGASNTIYF TGCGCCAGCAGCTTGGGGGCTTCAAACACCATATATTTT
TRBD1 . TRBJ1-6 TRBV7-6 CASSNLQGDTVRSPLHF TGTGCCAGCAGCAACTTACAGGGGGACACGGTACGGTCACCCCTCCACTTT
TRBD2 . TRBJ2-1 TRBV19 CASSSLAGGHNEQFF TGTGCCAGTAGTTCCCTAGCGGGCGGGCACAATGAGCAGTTCTTC
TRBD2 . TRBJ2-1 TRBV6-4 CASSLIAGGPYNEQFF TGTGCCAGCAGTCTAATAGCGGGAGGGCCCTACAATGAGCAGTTCTTC
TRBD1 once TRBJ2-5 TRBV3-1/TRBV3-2 CASSQALGTGVETQYF TGTGCCAGCAGCCAAGCCCTCGGGACAGGGGTAGAGACCCAGTACTTC
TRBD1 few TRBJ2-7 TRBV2 CASRDLPGTGKGNEQYF TGTGCCAGCAGAGACCTACCCGGGACAGGCAAAGGTAACGAGCAGTACTTC
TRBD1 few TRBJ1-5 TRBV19 CASSTTGASNQPQHF TGTGCCAGTAGCACCACAGGGGCTAGCAATCAGCCCCAGCATTTT
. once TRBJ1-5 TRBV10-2 CASSDLSLYSNQPQHF TGCGCCAGCAGTGATTTGAGCCTCTATAGCAATCAGCCCCAGCATTTT
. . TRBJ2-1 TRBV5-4 CASSPGQREQFF TGTGCCAGCAGCCCCGGACAGAGAGAGCAGTTCTTC
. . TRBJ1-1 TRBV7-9 CASSLPSGQTEAFF TGTGCCAGCAGCTTACCGTCGGGTCAGACTGAAGCTTTCTTT
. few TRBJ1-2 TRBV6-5 CASSSTWDMANYGYTF TGTGCCAGCAGTTCGACTTGGGACATGGCCAACTATGGCTACACCTTC
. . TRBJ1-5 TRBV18 CASSANQGNQPQHF TGTGCCAGCTCAGCTAATCAGGGGAACCAGCCCCAGCATTTT
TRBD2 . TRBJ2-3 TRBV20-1 CSASSGISDTQYF TGCAGTGCTAGTAGCGGGATCTCAGATACGCAGTATTTT
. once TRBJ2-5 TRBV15 CATRPTSGGGETQYF TGTGCCACCAGACCGACATCCGGGGGAGGAGAGACCCAGTACTTC
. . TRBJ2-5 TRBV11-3 CASSAGLETQYF TGTGCCAGCAGCGCAGGGTTGGAGACCCAGTACTTC
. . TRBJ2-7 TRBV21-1 CASPQPGLPSNEQYF TGTGCCAGCCCCCAACCGGGACTTCCTTCCAACGAGCAGTACTTC
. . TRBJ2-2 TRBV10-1 CACHRALSNKSIAGELFF TGCGCCTGCCATAGAGCGCTATCTAATAAGTCCATCGCCGGGGAGCTGTTTTTT
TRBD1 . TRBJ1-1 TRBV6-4 CASSQHRDSEAFF TGTGCCAGCAGCCAACACCGGGACAGCGAAGCTTTCTTT
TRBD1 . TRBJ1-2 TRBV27 CASSSGGNTF TGTGCCAGCAGTTCAGGGGGGAACACCTTC
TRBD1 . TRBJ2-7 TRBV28 CASVKGGAVHEQYF TGTGCCAGCGTAAAAGGGGGCGCAGTCCACGAGCAGTACTTC
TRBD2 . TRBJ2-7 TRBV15 CATSRSSGKGYEQYF TGTGCCACCAGCAGGAGTAGCGGGAAGGGCTACGAGCAGTACTTC